This passage covers 24 T cell receptor beta chains from one sample sequenced in a study of blood T cells in healthy people across ages. Through a sample-barcoded 5' primer and a J-beta primer mix, a second PCR was run for about 6 to 11 cycles. TCRdb reprocessed the 5' RACE reads with MiXCR, giving one entry per CDR3 protein. The profile shows about 1,400,000 distinct CDR3 sequences, approximately 40% of them singletons. The sequenced sample was blood. These receptors were collected from a woman younger than 35 in good health.

J is TRBJ2-1 and V is TRBV29-1; 14 nucleotides align to TRBD2. Germline loops: CDR1 SQVTM, CDR2 ANQGSEA. V gave up 4 bases and J gave up 7 bases; unmatched junction bases: 9. The CDR3 totals 16 residues. CDR3 amino acids: CSVATSGRAEGNEQFF. The CDR3 coding sequence is TGCAGCGTTGCGACTAGCGGGAGGGCCGAGGGAAATGAGCAGTTCTTC.

The V call is TRBV7-9, the J call TRBJ1-2; possible D gene TRBD1, 6 bases. V shed 5 bases and J shed 10 bases, with 17 bases lying between them. Germline lookup yields CDR1 SEHNR and CDR2 FQNEAQ (reference sequence). This CDR3 region has 13 residues. Written as DNA, the CDR3 is TGTGCCAGCAGCCCTCCGGGACACAGTTACTACACCTTC. It yields the protein CASSPPGHSYYTF.

The chain carries TRBV7-8 and TRBJ1-6; 9 bases match TRBD1. The germline V gene has CDR1 SGHVS and CDR2 FQNEAQ. The CDR3 runs 15 residues. The ends lost 2 bases at V and 10 bases at J; junction bases unmatched: 6. In DNA, the CDR3 is TGTGCCAGCAGCTTACTTGGGACAGGGAAATCACCCCTCCACTTT. This codes for CASSLLGTGKSPLHF. The complete variable domain, with remaining parts taken from reference TRBV7-8 and TRBJ1-6, reads GAGVSQSPRYKVAKRGQDVALRCDPISGHVSLFWYQQALGQGPEFLTYFQNEAQLDKSGLPSDRFFAERPEGSVSTLKIQRTQQEDSAVYLCASSLLGTGKSPLHFGNGTRLTVT.

V gene TRBV20-1 combines with J gene TRBJ1-1; perhaps TRBD1 as D (6 bases). There are 13 residues in the CDR3. Germline CDR1 is DFQATT and CDR2 is SNEGSKA (reference sequence). Trimming pared 8 bases from V and 1 base from J, leaving 14 bases between. The CDR3 loop reads CSRTGQKNTEAFF. Written as DNA, the CDR3 is TGCAGTCGAACAGGACAGAAGAACACTGAAGCTTTCTTT.

The rearrangement uses TRBV2 and TRBJ2-5, with 15 bases lining up with TRBD2. The junction had 14 bases not matched to a gene; V was cut back by 4 bases and J by 11 bases. CDR3 length: 17 amino acids. Germline V gene data show CDR1 as SNHLY and CDR2 as FYNNEI. The CDR3 region is CASSVDRLGLAGGEQYF. In DNA, the CDR3 is TGTGCCAGCAGTGTAGACCGATTAGGACTAGCGGGAGGGGAGCAGTACTTC.

V and J are TRBV4-1 and TRBJ1-1, with D maybe TRBD1 (6 bases). V lost 4 bases to trimming and J lost 1 base, with 13 bases between them. Germline CDR1 is MGHRA and CDR2 is YSYEKL. The CDR3 extends over 15 amino acids. CDR3 in DNA: TGCGCCAGCAGCCGGAACAGGGTTGGGAACACTGAAGCTTTCTTT. It codes for CASSRNRVGNTEAFF.

The CDR3 DNA sequence: TGTGCCAGCAGCTCATACCAATACGAGCAGTTCTTC. It yields the protein CASSSYQYEQFF. This chain joins TRBV7-2 and TRBJ2-1, with no clear D. The germline CDR1 and CDR2 sequences are SGHTA and FQGNSA. V shed 4 bases and J shed 10 bases, with 11 bases lying between them. CDR3 length equals 12 residues.

The DNA of the CDR3 is TGTGCCAGCAGCTTATTCGGACTCCGGGAGGGCACAGATACGCAGTATTTT. Encoded protein: CASSLFGLREGTDTQYF. The rearrangement links TRBV13 to TRBJ2-3; 7 bases match TRBD2. The ends lost 2 bases at V and 1 base at J; junction bases unmatched: 9. CDR1 PRHDT and CDR2 FYEKMQ come from the germline V gene (reference sequence). The CDR3 is made up of 17 amino acids.

This clonotype appeared a few times. This may stem from a read error, because a much larger clone lies one nucleotide away. The CDR3 region is CASSHDRAYEQYF. In nucleotides, the CDR3 is TGCGCCAGCAGCCACGACAGGGCCTACGAGCAGTACTTC. This chain uses TRBV5-1 with TRBJ2-7, with TRBD1 matching 7 bases. Germline assignment: CDR1 SGHRS and CDR2 YFSETQ. This CDR3 is 13 amino acids long. V gave up 4 bases and J gave up 2 bases; unmatched junction bases: 3. The whole variable domain, filled in from reference TRBV5-1 and TRBJ2-7, reads KAGVTQTPRYLIKTRGQQVTLSCSPISGHRSVSWYQQTPGQGLQFLFEYFSETQRNKGNFPGRFSGRQFSNSRSEMNVSTLELGDSALYLCASSHDRAYEQYFGPGTRLTVT.

Only a few counts were recorded for this clonotype. The chain links TRBV3-1 to TRBJ2-7; perhaps TRBD2 as D (5 bases). This CDR3 is 14 amino acids long. Between the trimmed V and J ends, which lost 1 base and 0 bases, there was a span of 7 bases. The V gene's germline CDR1 is LGHDT and CDR2 YNNKEL (reference sequence). As DNA, the CDR3 is TGTGCCAGCAGCCAAGCGACTAACTCCTACGAGCAGTACTTC. Translation: CASSQATNSYEQYF.

The rearrangement uses TRBV19 and TRBJ1-1, with D hard to call. The CDR3 sequence is 14 residues long. The germline gives CDR1 LNHDA, CDR2 SQIVND (reference sequence). The germline V and J ends were trimmed by 5 bases and 0 bases, with 10 bases remaining between them. The CDR3: CASSSGLLNTEAFF. As DNA, the CDR3 is TGTGCCAGTAGTTCCGGACTTCTGAACACTGAAGCTTTCTTT.

The chain uses TRBV18 and TRBJ2-5; the D gene could be TRBD1 or TRBD2 (5 bases each). With 3 bases removed from V and 3 bases from J, the gap between germline ends came to 14 bases. The CDR3 consists of 15 residues. Germline V CDR1 and CDR2: KGHSH, LQKENI. DNA for the CDR3: TGTGCCAGCTCACCTCCGGGGACCCCAAAAGAGACCCAGTACTTC. It codes for CASSPPGTPKETQYF.

The chain recombines TRBV20-1 with TRBJ2-1, with 9 bases fitting TRBD2. Per germline, CDR1 DFQATT and CDR2 SNEGSKA (reference sequence). The trim removed 6 bases at V and 8 bases at J, leaving 17 bases unmatched. The CDR3 loop spans 16 amino acids. Here the CDR3 reads CSAPPSQRGVFDEQFF. The CDR3 DNA is TGCAGTGCCCCTCCCTCGCAGCGGGGGGTCTTCGATGAGCAGTTCTTC.

This clonotype was observed a handful of times. The CDR3: CASSLVAILNQPQHF. The CDR3 coding sequence is TGTGCCAGCAGCTTAGTGGCCATTCTCAATCAGCCCCAGCATTTT. The genes are TRBV7-2 and TRBJ1-5; D uncertain. The V and J ends lost 1 base and 3 bases respectively, with 10 bases between them. Germline CDR1 reads SGHTA; CDR2 reads FQGNSA. The CDR3 totals 15 residues.

This clonotype was picked up a small number of times. The CDR3 bases are TGTGCCAGCAGCGCGGGGACTGCCGGCGAGCAGTTCTTC. Amino acids: CASSAGTAGEQFF. The chain links TRBV9 to TRBJ2-1; D might be TRBD2 (6 bases). The V and J ends lost 3 bases and 10 bases respectively, with 14 bases between them. Germline V gene lookup returns CDR1 SGDLS and CDR2 YYNGEE. The CDR3 runs 13 residues.

There are many counts of this clonotype. The rearrangement uses TRBV4-1 and TRBJ2-2, with 7 bases fitting TRBD1. V shed 2 bases, J shed 4 bases, and the junction held 10 bases outside the gene matches. The CDR3 extends over 17 amino acids. CDR1 is MGHRA, CDR2 YSYEKL, per germline. In DNA, the CDR3 is TGCGCCAGCAGCCAAAGAGAGGGGGCTTCAAGCACCGGGGAGCTGTTTTTT. It codes for CASSQREGASSTGELFF.

This chain joins TRBV7-9 and TRBJ2-5; 7 nucleotides agree with TRBD1. The ends lost 6 bases at V and 11 bases at J; junction bases unmatched: 15. Per germline, CDR1 SEHNR and CDR2 FQNEAQ (reference sequence). The CDR3 length is 14 residues. The CDR3 DNA is TGTGCCAGCAGTAATTCGGGACAGAGCCATGAGCAGTACTTC. Translation gives CASSNSGQSHEQYF.

V is TRBV9 and J is TRBJ2-7; 10 nucleotides agree with TRBD2. The DNA end is a closer match to TRBJ2-5, so the J assignment may be wrong. This CDR3 has 16 residues. CDR1 and CDR2 from the germline V gene are SGDLS and YYNGEE. CDR3 loop: CASSPMGGLAFWTQYF. In DNA, the CDR3 is TGTGCCAGCAGCCCGATGGGGGGACTAGCGTTTTGGACCCAGTACTTC.

Only a few counts were recorded for this clonotype. V is TRBV9 and J is TRBJ2-7; the match to TRBD2 covers 7 bases. The CDR3 length is 16 residues. J was trimmed by 2 bases and V by 4 bases; bases with no gene match: 12. Germline assignment: CDR1 SGDLS and CDR2 YYNGEE. The CDR3 DNA reads as TGTGCCAGCAGCCCAAGTTTGGTAGGGACTACCTACGAGCAGTACTTC. Amino acids: CASSPSLVGTTYEQYF. Filled out from reference TRBV9 and TRBJ2-7, the complete variable domain reads DSGVTQTPKHLITATGQRVTLRCSPRSGDLSVYWYQQSLDQGLQFLIQYYNGEERAKGNILERFSAQQFPDLHSELNLSSLELGDSALYFCASSPSLVGTTYEQYFGPGTRLTVT.

V usage is TRBV9 and J usage is TRBJ1-2, with D unclear. The germline CDR1 and CDR2 sequences are SGDLS and YYNGEE. This CDR3 comprises 16 residues. The V gene lost 0 bases and the J gene lost 0 bases, with 12 bases spanning the gap. The DNA for the CDR3 is TGTGCCAGCAGCGTAGATCCCCCAGCCGCTAACTATGGCTACACCTTC. It is translated as CASSVDPPAANYGYTF.

This clonotype was detected only once. Here the CDR3 reads CASSSPGLAKAYEQYF. The CDR3 nucleotides are TGTGCCAGCAGCTCACCGGGACTAGCGAAAGCCTACGAGCAGTACTTC. V gene TRBV7-9 combines with J gene TRBJ2-7; 10 bases match TRBD2. Germline V gene sequence: CDR1 SEHNR, CDR2 FQNEAQ (reference sequence). Losses at the gene ends were 4 bases for V and 2 bases for J; bases not matched to a gene: 8. The CDR3 has 16 amino acids.

This clonotype was seen a few times. V is TRBV6-5 and J is TRBJ2-5; no clear D gene. The CDR3 consists of 14 residues. Looked up from germline, CDR1 is MNHEY and CDR2 is SVGAGI. V was shortened by 8 bases and J by 0 bases, with 13 bases between the two germline ends. The CDR3 coding sequence is TGTGCCAGCGCTGGGCGAAACTACCAAGAGACCCAGTACTTC. Translating gives CASAGRNYQETQYF.

This chain's CDR3 is CASSFGTGSEKLFF. The DNA for the CDR3 is TGTGCCAGCAGTTTTGGGACAGGGAGTGAAAAACTGTTTTTT. The rearrangement joins TRBV12-3 or TRBV12-4 to TRBJ1-4; 9 positions agree with TRBD1. With V trimmed by 3 bases and J by 7 bases, 3 bases remained unmatched. The CDR3 is 14 residues long.

The chain couples TRBV11-1 to TRBJ2-5; D is undetermined. From germline, CDR1 is SGHAT and CDR2 FQDESV (reference sequence). Trimming took 2 bases from V and 7 from J, leaving 14 bases between them. CDR3 length: 14 residues. CDR3 bases: TGTGCCAGCAGCTTATCCCGAACCCTTCGGACCCAGTACTTC. Residues: CASSLSRTLRTQYF.